Listed below are T cell receptor beta chains from one sample, sequenced in a study of blood T cell repertoires in COVID-19. Sequencing used immunoSEQ multiplex PCR; TCRdb keeps in-frame clones, though not all of them. The sample lists about 97,000 clones, around nine tenths seen once, with approximately 15% in the top ten. Material for sequencing was peripheral blood. These receptors all stem from a human donor in a cohort sampled during active COVID-19. CDR3s include the opening cysteine and the closing phenylalanine or tryptophan. The order of the fields is clone size, V gene, J gene, D gene, CDR3 DNA, CDR3 protein. The D gene is left open where the match is weak. Not all rows give a size; the values are once, few, many and, for expanded clones, a class.

abundance: .; v_gene: TRBV27; j_gene: TRBJ1-2; d_gene: TRBD1; CDR3nt: TGTGCCAGCAGTGTCGGTAGACAGGGGCGATATGGCTACACCTTC; CDR3aa: CASSVGRQGRYGYTF
abundance: .; v_gene: TRBV2; j_gene: TRBJ1-2; d_gene: TRBD1; CDR3nt: TGTGCCAGCACCGGGACAGGGCATGGCTACACCTTC; CDR3aa: CASTGTGHGYTF
abundance: few; v_gene: TRBV6-1; j_gene: TRBJ1-5; d_gene: .; CDR3nt: TGTGCCAGCAGTGATGTGGACAGATATCAGCCCCAGCATTTT; CDR3aa: CASSDVDRYQPQHF
abundance: .; v_gene: TRBV5-4; j_gene: TRBJ1-2; d_gene: .; CDR3nt: TGTGCCAGCAGCTTGGACAGCAATGGCTACACCTTC; CDR3aa: CASSLDSNGYTF
abundance: .; v_gene: TRBV7-3; j_gene: TRBJ2-3; d_gene: .; CDR3nt: TGTGCCAGCAGCTTCGGTGCAGATACGCAGTATTTT; CDR3aa: CASSFGADTQYF
abundance: .; v_gene: TRBV6-6; j_gene: TRBJ1-2; d_gene: .; CDR3nt: TGTGCCAGCAGTTACGGAGGAGCGGACTATGGCTACACCTTC; CDR3aa: CASSYGGADYGYTF
abundance: .; v_gene: TRBV4-1; j_gene: TRBJ2-7; d_gene: .; CDR3nt: TGCGCCAGCAGCCCCAGCGGAGCCCTGGGAGAGCAGTACTTC; CDR3aa: CASSPSGALGEQYF
abundance: .; v_gene: TRBV6-6; j_gene: TRBJ2-7; d_gene: .; CDR3nt: TGTGCCAGCAGTGCCGGAAGTATAGGGGTAAGCTACGAGCAGTACTTC; CDR3aa: CASSAGSIGVSYEQYF
abundance: few; v_gene: TRBV2; j_gene: TRBJ1-2; d_gene: TRBD1; CDR3nt: TGTGCCAGTGATGCCCGGGACAGAGATGGCTACACCTTC; CDR3aa: CASDARDRDGYTF
abundance: .; v_gene: TRBV7-9; j_gene: TRBJ1-4; d_gene: .; CDR3nt: TGTGCCAGCAGCTTAGGGAGTCGGGGAACTAATGAAAAACTGTTTTTT; CDR3aa: CASSLGSRGTNEKLFF
abundance: .; v_gene: TRBV19; j_gene: TRBJ1-1; d_gene: .; CDR3nt: TGTGCCAGTAGTATGGCCAGCGCTGAAGCTTTCTTT; CDR3aa: CASSMASAEAFF
abundance: .; v_gene: TRBV10-1; j_gene: TRBJ2-2; d_gene: .; CDR3nt: TGCGCCAGCAGGGATCAGGTTTCCGGGGAGCTGTTTTTT; CDR3aa: CASRDQVSGELFF
abundance: few; v_gene: TRBV5-1; j_gene: TRBJ2-7; d_gene: .; CDR3nt: TGCGCCAGCAGCACCGCTGACAGGCCTAACGAGCAGTACTTC; CDR3aa: CASSTADRPNEQYF
abundance: .; v_gene: TRBV7-8; j_gene: TRBJ2-7; d_gene: TRBD1; CDR3nt: TGTGCCAGCAGCCGCCGGGACAGGGGGCCTTTCGAGCAGTACTTC; CDR3aa: CASSRRDRGPFEQYF
abundance: .; v_gene: TRBV19; j_gene: TRBJ2-1; d_gene: .; CDR3nt: TGTGCCAGTAGTATAGTATTAGGCCCCGGGAATGAGCAGTTCTTC; CDR3aa: CASSIVLGPGNEQFF
abundance: .; v_gene: TRBV11-2; j_gene: TRBJ2-7; d_gene: TRBD1; CDR3nt: TGTGCCAGCAGCGAGGACAGGGGGGGCAACGAGCAGTACTTC; CDR3aa: CASSEDRGGNEQYF
abundance: .; v_gene: TRBV27; j_gene: TRBJ2-3; d_gene: TRBD2; CDR3nt: TGTGCCAGCAGATCTCTAGCGGGATCAGATACGCAGTATTTT; CDR3aa: CASRSLAGSDTQYF
abundance: .; v_gene: TRBV29-1; j_gene: TRBJ1-2; d_gene: TRBD1; CDR3nt: TGCAGCGTATTAGGGGACAGGATCGACTATGGCTACACCTTC; CDR3aa: CSVLGDRIDYGYTF
abundance: .; v_gene: TRBV7-9; j_gene: TRBJ2-5; d_gene: .; CDR3nt: TGTGCCAGCAGCCGGGGGGCGGCGGGGGAGACCCAGTACTTC; CDR3aa: CASSRGAAGETQYF
abundance: .; v_gene: TRBV19; j_gene: TRBJ1-2; d_gene: .; CDR3nt: TGTGCCAGTAGTATAGGAAAGGGGGTGGAGTATGGCTACACCTTC; CDR3aa: CASSIGKGVEYGYTF
abundance: .; v_gene: TRBV4-2; j_gene: TRBJ2-6; d_gene: TRBD1; CDR3nt: TGTGCCAGCAGCCAAGAGGTAGCAGGGGGCACTGGGGCCAACGTCCTGACTTTC; CDR3aa: CASSQEVAGGTGANVLTF
abundance: .; v_gene: TRBV7-2; j_gene: TRBJ2-3; d_gene: .; CDR3nt: TGTGCCAGCAGCTTAGTGGCCTCAGGGGATACGCAGTATTTT; CDR3aa: CASSLVASGDTQYF
abundance: .; v_gene: TRBV25-1; j_gene: TRBJ2-7; d_gene: TRBD1; CDR3nt: TGTGCCAGCAGTCCTACAGGGGCGTCCTACGAGCAGTACTTC; CDR3aa: CASSPTGASYEQYF
abundance: .; v_gene: TRBV25-1; j_gene: TRBJ2-1; d_gene: TRBD2; CDR3nt: TGTGCCAGCAGTGAATCCCGACTAGCGGGAGGGCCTTCCAATGAGCAGTTCTTC; CDR3aa: CASSESRLAGGPSNEQFF
abundance: few; v_gene: TRBV5-4; j_gene: TRBJ2-3; d_gene: TRBD2; CDR3nt: TGTGCCAGCAGCTCCGGGACTAGCGGGAACACAGATACGCAGTATTTT; CDR3aa: CASSSGTSGNTDTQYF
abundance: once; v_gene: TRBV4-1; j_gene: TRBJ2-7; d_gene: TRBD1; CDR3nt: TGCGCCAGCAGCCCCGGGACAGGGGATTGGTACGAGCAGTACTTC; CDR3aa: CASSPGTGDWYEQYF
abundance: .; v_gene: TRBV7-2; j_gene: TRBJ2-2; d_gene: TRBD2; CDR3nt: TGTGCCAGCAGCTATAGCGGGGAACTTAACACCGGGGAGCTGTTTTTT; CDR3aa: CASSYSGELNTGELFF
abundance: .; v_gene: TRBV6-5; j_gene: TRBJ1-4; d_gene: .; CDR3nt: TGTGCCAGCATCGAGGGTGGAACTAATGAAAAACTGTTTTTT; CDR3aa: CASIEGGTNEKLFF
abundance: .; v_gene: TRBV30; j_gene: TRBJ1-6; d_gene: .; CDR3nt: TGTGCCTGGAGCCCGGGGGGTTATTCACCCCTCCACTTT; CDR3aa: CAWSPGGYSPLHF
abundance: .; v_gene: TRBV4-2; j_gene: TRBJ1-3; d_gene: TRBD1; CDR3nt: TGTGCCAGCAGCCCCCTTACCCAAGGGGGCGCTGGAAACACCATATATTTT; CDR3aa: CASSPLTQGGAGNTIYF
abundance: .; v_gene: TRBV18; j_gene: TRBJ2-2; d_gene: .; CDR3nt: TGTGCCAGCTCACAACCAGGACTAAACACCGGGGAGCTGTTTTTT; CDR3aa: CASSQPGLNTGELFF
abundance: .; v_gene: TRBV3-1/TRBV3-2; j_gene: TRBJ1-5; d_gene: .; CDR3nt: TGTGCCAGCAGCCCAACAGGGAATCAGCCCCAGCATTTT; CDR3aa: CASSPTGNQPQHF
abundance: .; v_gene: TRBV3-1/TRBV3-2; j_gene: TRBJ2-2; d_gene: TRBD2; CDR3nt: TGTGCCAGCAGCCTGTTAGCGGGAGGTCCGAACACCGGGGAGCTGTTTTTT; CDR3aa: CASSLLAGGPNTGELFF
abundance: .; v_gene: TRBV7-9; j_gene: TRBJ2-7; d_gene: TRBD1; CDR3nt: TGTGCCAGCAGCAGCCCCCGGGACAGGGTTCTCCCTAGTGAGCAGTACTTC; CDR3aa: CASSSPRDRVLPSEQYF
abundance: .; v_gene: TRBV1; j_gene: TRBJ2-1; d_gene: .; CDR3nt: TGCACCAGCAGCCAAGAAGGACAGGGGGCGAGTGAGCAGTTCTTC; CDR3aa: CTSSQEGQGASEQFF